The clone carrying this TCR beta chain was counted between two and nine times. The antigen remains undetermined. Generated by immunoSEQ multiplex PCR, the TCRdb table keeps only in-frame clones and is missing some. The sample carries about 7,600 clones, around 78% recorded once. H&E slides confirmed each diagnosis, reviewed by two pathologists independently. The sample comes from a study of immune evolution from preneoplasia to lung adenocarcinoma. Study results and caveats: Normal lung had highest clonality; later lesions appeared denser, more diverse.

CDR3 length equals 15 residues. Germline V gives CDR1 SGHTA, CDR2 FQGNSA. V shed 4 bases and J shed 4 bases, with 15 bases lying between them. The sequencing sample was made of FFPE adjacent normal lung tissue. The origin of this receptor is a person aged 70 to 80 with lung adenocarcinoma. The chain joins TRBV7-2 to TRBJ2-3; weak D call: TRBD2 (5 bases). The DNA of the CDR3 is TGTGCCAGCAGCTCCCTAGCAGGTGCCCCAGATACGCAGTATTTT. Its translation is CASSSLAGAPDTQYF.